This T cell receptor (beta chain) was obtained from a study of CD8+CD57+ T cells in acquired aplastic anemia (dated by TCRdb to the late 2010s). As for the study more broadly: A mean of roughly 2.9 ug of DNA, ranging from about 0.19 to 30 ug, was extracted from sorted CD4+ and CD8+ cells. For healthy donor samples, the average read count was around 10 million for CD4+ cells and 11 million to 13 million for CD8+ cells.

In the study, sorted CD4+ and CD8+ blood T cells from patients with severe aplastic anemia and from healthy subjects underwent deep sequencing of TCR repertoires. Ficoll-Paque density gradient centrifugation was used to isolate peripheral blood mononuclear cells. Before DNA extraction, CD4+ and CD8+ T cells were sorted with FACS or magnetic beads. What the authors observed across the whole study: Roughly 30 CD8+ CDR3 sequences were shared between patients and controls but appeared highly expressed in patients and within their immunodominant clones. CD8+ Simpson's diversity did not differ significantly between patients and healthy controls (P=0.060).

This clonotype was observed once. The clone's antigen remains unknown. Base qualities are not recorded, but no much larger clone differs from it by a single base. One read offers little support. The germline V gene (reference sequence) gives CDR1 as LGHDT and CDR2 as YNNKEL. Inclusive of the bounding cysteine and phenylalanine, the CDR3 is 12 residues long. Only the CDR3 DNA stays, 36 bases, in frame from base 1. The germline V end is reduced by 5 bases and the J end by 14 bases; junction bases left unmatched: 7. TCR beta VDJ combination and CDR3 sequence profiling used genomic DNA as the template. TCR repertoire sequencing was run on an Illumina HiSeq 2000. As for how the authors treated the data: Repertoire assessment relied on Simpson's diversity index, CDR3 size and DJ length profiles, and TRBV/TRBJ rearrangement plots. Whichever DNA sequence was most abundant in the deep sequencing data was defined as the immunodominant clone. CDR3 amino acid sequences were screened for sharing across subjects and were compared with published repertoires and the VDJdb database. The raw public data were reprocessed by TCRdb itself: fastp quality trimming at Q25, MiXCR clonotype calling, in-frame beta chains only. Rows with one shared CDR3 protein collapse into an entry with the most common genes and DNA. For this entry, the V and J calls and clone size follow TCRdb and not the study's own pipeline. Across this sample there are under 250,000 distinct CDR3 sequences, with about 37% seen only once. The ten largest account for roughly 1.1% of the sample.

The sequence derives from a human donor in good health, serving as a control. The chain is made from TRBV3-1 and TRBJ2-3; TRBD1 lines up with 10 middle nucleotides. Sequenced sample: sorted CD4+, CD8+, or CD8+CD57+ T cells (not recorded which) from PBMCs. CDR3 loop: CASSERDRGPYF. Here is the DNA: TGTGCCAGCAGCGAAAGGGACAGGGGTCCGTATTTT.